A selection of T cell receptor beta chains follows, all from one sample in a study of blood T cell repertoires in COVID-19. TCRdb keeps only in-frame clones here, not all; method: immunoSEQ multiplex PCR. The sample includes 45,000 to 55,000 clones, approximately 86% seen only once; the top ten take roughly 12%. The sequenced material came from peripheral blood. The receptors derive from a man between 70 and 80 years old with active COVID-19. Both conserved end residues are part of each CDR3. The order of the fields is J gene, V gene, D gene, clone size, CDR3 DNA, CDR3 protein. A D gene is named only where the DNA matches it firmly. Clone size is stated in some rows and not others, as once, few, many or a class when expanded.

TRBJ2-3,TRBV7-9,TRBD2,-,TGTGCCAGCGGCGGGGGGACAGATACGCAGTATTTT,CASGGGTDTQYF
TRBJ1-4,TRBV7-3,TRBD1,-,TGTGCCAGCGCCCCGGGACAGGGGCATGAAAAACTGTTTTTT,CASAPGQGHEKLFF
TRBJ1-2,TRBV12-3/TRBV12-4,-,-,TGTGCCAGCAGTTTGGGCAATGGCTACACCTTC,CASSLGNGYTF
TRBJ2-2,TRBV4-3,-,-,TGCGCCAGCAGCCAAGACAGGGCCATTGTCCGGGAGCTGTTTTTT,CASSQDRAIVRELFF
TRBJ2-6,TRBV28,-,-,TGTGCCAGCAGTTTAGAGCGGATCTCTGGGGCCAACGTCCTGACTTTC,CASSLERISGANVLTF
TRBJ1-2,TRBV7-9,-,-,TGTGCCAGCAGCTTAGGGGGAGGGGCCACATATGGCTACACCTTC,CASSLGGGATYGYTF
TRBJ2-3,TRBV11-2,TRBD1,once,TGTGCCAGCAGCCCTCCCGGCGGGGACAGGGGGCGTTATACGCAGTATTTT,CASSPPGGDRGRYTQYF
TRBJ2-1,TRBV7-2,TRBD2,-,TGTGCCAGCAGCTTAGTCCCTTGGATAGCGGGGGGGAGGAATGAGCAGTTCTTC,CASSLVPWIAGGRNEQFF
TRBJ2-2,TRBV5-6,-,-,TGTGCCAGCAGCTTGGGTCGCCAGTACATAATGGAGCTGTTTTTT,CASSLGRQYIMELFF
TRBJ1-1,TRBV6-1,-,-,TGTGCCAGCAGTGAAACGGTCGGCGGCAACACTGAAGCTTTCTTT,CASSETVGGNTEAFF
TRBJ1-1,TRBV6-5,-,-,TGTGCCAGCAGTTACCGTTTTCGGCAGGGATGGACTGAAGCTTTCTTT,CASSYRFRQGWTEAFF
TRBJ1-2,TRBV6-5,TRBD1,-,TGTGCCAGCAGACCCCAGGGGGCGCCTAACTATGGCTACACCTTC,CASRPQGAPNYGYTF
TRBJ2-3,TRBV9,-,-,TGTGCCAGCAGCTTAACTAGCTCCGGGGATACGCAGTATTTT,CASSLTSSGDTQYF
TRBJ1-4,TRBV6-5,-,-,TGTGCCAGCAGGGCGGTAAATGAAAAACTGTTTTTT,CASRAVNEKLFF
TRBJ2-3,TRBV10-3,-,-,TGTGCCATTTGGAGCGGGCCTCCAGATACGCAGTATTTT,CAIWSGPPDTQYF
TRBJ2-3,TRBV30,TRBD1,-,TGTGCCTGGAGTAAGGGACAGGGGGTGTACCGGCCAAGCACAGATACGCAGTATTTT,CAWSKGQGVYRPSTDTQYF
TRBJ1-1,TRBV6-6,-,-,TGTGCCAGCAGTTACGGCGGGGCTATGAACACTGAAGCTTTCTTT,CASSYGGAMNTEAFF
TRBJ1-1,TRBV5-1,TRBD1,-,TGCGCCAGCAGCGAACACAGGGGTGAAGCTTTCTTT,CASSEHRGEAFF
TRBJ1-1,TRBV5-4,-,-,TGTGCCAGCAGCCCCCCCAAGGGGTTGAACACTGAAGCTTTCTTT,CASSPPKGLNTEAFF
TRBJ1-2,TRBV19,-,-,TGTGCCAGTAGTGGCTGGACCGCCGGGGATCTCACCTTC,CASSGWTAGDLTF
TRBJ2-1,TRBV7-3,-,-,TGTGCCAGCAGCTTAAGCAGGGAATCCTACAATGAGCAGTTCTTC,CASSLSRESYNEQFF
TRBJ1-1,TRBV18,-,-,TGTGCCAGCTCACCGTGGAGGGATCGCGGGAACACTGAAGCTTTCTTT,CASSPWRDRGNTEAFF
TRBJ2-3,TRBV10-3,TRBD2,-,TGTGCCATCACTGGGGGGGTAGAGGATACGCAGTATTTT,CAITGGVEDTQYF
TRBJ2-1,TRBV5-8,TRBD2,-,TGTGCCAGCAGCTCCGGGACTAGCGGGGCTAATGAGCAGTTCTTC,CASSSGTSGANEQFF
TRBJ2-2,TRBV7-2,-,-,TGTGCCAGCAGCCCACTTCGGGGGATTCTCACCGGGGAGCTGTTTTTT,CASSPLRGILTGELFF
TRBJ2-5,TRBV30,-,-,TGTGCCTGGAATAAAGGGGGGGGAGAGACCCAGTACTTC,CAWNKGGGETQYF